This TCR beta chain was observed in a study of blood T cell repertoires in COVID-19. Study details: Collection of acute and convalescent COVID-19 samples took place in the United States, Italy and Spain. Sample material is recorded as cDNA or gDNA derived from T cells, B-cell-depleted T cells, or PBMCs.

Study processing details: For nucleated cells, counts were estimated from reference gene primer amplification. Data came from immunoSEQ multiplex PCR; TCRdb stores just in-frame clones and leaves some out. From that table come the V and J calls and clone size; the DNA was used to work out D and trimming. The table shows some 67,000 clones, with 90% occurring only once. Germline V gene lookup returns CDR1 LGHNA and CDR2 YNFKEQ. The CDR3 has 19 amino acids. The V segment lost 1 base and the J segment 0 bases; nucleotides outside the gene matches: 10. The chain is built from TRBV4-2 and TRBJ1-5; TRBD1 matches 9 bases. The sample consisted of peripheral blood. The sequence derives from a young woman with acute or convalescent COVID-19. CDR3 amino acids: CASSQVGQGPENSNQPQHF. The CDR3 bases are TGTGCCAGCAGCCAAGTGGGACAGGGTCCAGAAAATAGCAATCAGCCCCAGCATTTT.